The rows below give T cell receptor beta chains drawn from one sample of a study of shared clonotypes between healthy human individuals. This table comes from immunoSEQ multiplex PCR, and its TCRdb copy is limited to in-frame clones, with some not included. The sample lists around 2,000,000 clones; about 95% were seen once. Sequencing was performed on naive CD8+ T cells sorted from blood. These receptors were taken from a man younger than 30 in good health. Each CDR3 is given with its conserved first and last residue. A D gene is named only where the DNA matches it firmly. Only part of the rows carry a size: once, few, many, or a class if the clone is expanded.

>NA|TRBD1|TRBJ2-7|TRBV5-8
CASSSGTAYEQYF
TGTGCCAGCAGTTCCGGGACAGCCTACGAGCAGTACTTC
>NA|NA|TRBJ2-7|TRBV7-9
CASSSTGITYEQYF
TGTGCCAGCAGCTCGACCGGGATTACCTACGAGCAGTACTTC
>NA|NA|TRBJ2-3|TRBV13
CASSSRGSDTQYF
TGTGCCAGCAGCTCGAGGGGTTCAGATACGCAGTATTTT
>NA|NA|TRBJ2-7|TRBV28
CASLRRDPNTEQYF
TGTGCCAGCCTTCGCCGGGACCCCAATACCGAGCAGTACTTC
>NA|NA|TRBJ2-7|TRBV10-1
CASSEREEGAGEQYF
TGCGCCAGCAGTGAAAGAGAGGAGGGGGCGGGCGAGCAGTACTTC
>NA|TRBD1|TRBJ1-1|TRBV10-1
CASSLRTGVGTEAFF
TGCGCCAGCAGCCTGAGGACAGGGGTTGGGACTGAAGCTTTCTTT
>NA|NA|TRBJ2-2|TRBV7-2
CASSRGGYTGELFF
TGTGCCAGCAGCCGCGGGGGCTACACCGGGGAGCTGTTTTTT
>NA|NA|TRBJ1-1|TRBV4-2
CASSLGTGEAFF
TGTGCCAGCAGCCTGGGGACGGGTGAAGCTTTCTTT
>NA|TRBD1|TRBJ2-7|TRBV5-4
CASSLGTGAYEQYF
TGTGCCAGCAGCTTGGGGACAGGAGCCTACGAGCAGTACTTC
>NA|NA|TRBJ1-5|TRBV6-6
CASSYLDNGNQPQHF
TGTGCCAGCAGTTACTTGGACAATGGGAATCAGCCCCAGCATTTT
>few|NA|TRBJ1-1|TRBV15
CATSRDLFEEWSTEAFF
TGTGCCACCAGCAGAGATCTGTTCGAGGAGTGGAGCACTGAAGCTTTCTTT
>NA|TRBD2|TRBJ2-1|TRBV4-1
CASSYRLAGDNEQFF
TGCGCCAGCAGCTATCGACTAGCGGGAGACAATGAGCAGTTCTTC
>NA|NA|TRBJ2-7|TRBV6-1
CASSYRREQYF
TGTGCCAGCAGTTACCGGAGGGAGCAGTACTTC
>NA|TRBD2|TRBJ2-5|TRBV4-2
CASSQDPWPSGGSQETQYF
TGTGCCAGCAGCCAAGACCCATGGCCTAGCGGGGGGTCCCAAGAGACCCAGTACTTC
>NA|TRBD1|TRBJ1-2|TRBV2
CASRTGDYGYTF
TGTGCCAGCAGAACAGGGGACTATGGCTACACCTTC
>NA|TRBD1|TRBJ2-7|TRBV14
CASSQGTGGFYEQYF
TGTGCCAGCAGCCAGGGGACAGGGGGTTTCTACGAGCAGTACTTC
>NA|NA|TRBJ2-1|TRBV6-5
CASKGEAGVDNEQFF
TGTGCCAGCAAGGGGGAGGCGGGAGTCGACAATGAGCAGTTCTTC
>NA|NA|TRBJ1-2|TRBV6-1
CASSDYLRGYGYTF
TGTGCCAGCAGTGATTACCTTAGAGGGTATGGCTACACCTTC
>NA|TRBD2|TRBJ2-7|TRBV27
CASRPGRGYEQYF
TGTGCCAGCAGGCCCGGGAGGGGCTACGAGCAGTACTTC
>NA|NA|TRBJ2-3|TRBV6-6
CASSSDTDTQYF
TGTGCCAGCAGTTCCGACACAGATACGCAGTATTTT
>NA|NA|TRBJ1-2|TRBV19
CASSIGTGNGYTF
TGTGCCAGTAGTATAGGAACAGGGAATGGCTACACCTTC
>NA|TRBD2|TRBJ2-1|TRBV5-1
CASSLGGAGVYNEQFF
TGCGCCAGCAGCTTGGGAGGAGCGGGAGTCTACAATGAGCAGTTCTTC
>NA|TRBD2|TRBJ2-5|TRBV7-9
CASSLPEIAGRKETQYF
TGTGCCAGCAGCCTGCCCGAAATAGCGGGGAGGAAAGAGACCCAGTACTTC
>NA|NA|TRBJ2-7|TRBV7-9
CAGSSPYGEQYF
TGTGCCGGCAGTTCTCCCTACGGCGAGCAGTACTTC
>NA|NA|TRBJ2-7|TRBV5-4
CASSLIPGAGYEQYF
TGTGCCAGCAGCTTGATTCCAGGGGCGGGTTACGAGCAGTACTTC
>NA|NA|TRBJ2-7|TRBV27
CASSFGQTYEQYF
TGTGCCAGCAGTTTTGGGCAGACCTACGAGCAGTACTTC
>NA|NA|TRBJ2-7|TRBV7-9
CASLGPSYEQYF
TGTGCCAGCTTGGGGCCATCCTACGAGCAGTACTTC
>NA|NA|TRBJ1-3|TRBV21-1
CASNPRIWRLNTIYF
TGTGCCAGCAACCCCCGGATTTGGAGGTTAAACACCATATATTTT
>NA|TRBD2|TRBJ2-2|TRBV4-1
CASSQRRLAGENTGELFF
TGCGCCAGCAGCCAAAGGAGACTAGCGGGAGAGAACACCGGGGAGCTGTTTTTT
>NA|TRBD1|TRBJ1-6|TRBV19
CASTAGQGWLYNSPLHF
TGTGCCAGTACCGCGGGACAGGGATGGCTCTATAATTCACCCCTCCACTTT
>NA|TRBD1|TRBJ1-3|TRBV11-2
CASSSTGVGNTIYF
TGTGCCAGCAGCTCGACAGGGGTAGGAAACACCATATATTTT
>NA|TRBD1|TRBJ2-2|TRBV6-6
CASSDRAHSLGELFF
TGTGCCAGCAGCGACAGGGCGCATTCCCTCGGGGAGCTGTTTTTT
>NA|TRBD2|TRBJ2-7|TRBV5-1
CASSLTGGPYEQYF
TGCGCCAGCAGCTTGACGGGAGGGCCCTACGAGCAGTACTTC
>NA|NA|TRBJ2-1|TRBV9
CASSISRGSEQFF
TGTGCCAGCAGCATTAGCCGGGGCAGTGAGCAGTTCTTC
>NA|NA|TRBJ2-2|TRBV12-5
CASGDLQGAGELFF
TGTGCTAGTGGTGATCTACAGGGAGCCGGGGAGCTGTTTTTT
>NA|NA|TRBJ2-7|TRBV7-9
CASSLPSRGFYEQYF
TGTGCCAGCAGCTTACCCAGTCGGGGTTTCTACGAGCAGTACTTC
>NA|NA|TRBJ2-7|TRBV7-9
CASSSPGLDEQYF
TGTGCCAGCAGCTCCCCTGGGCTGGACGAGCAGTACTTC
>NA|NA|TRBJ2-7|TRBV27
CASTPHDRISYEQYF
TGTGCCAGCACCCCCCATGACAGAATCTCCTACGAGCAGTACTTC
>NA|NA|TRBJ1-1|TRBV7-2
CASSLEGVPNTEAFF
TGTGCCAGCAGCTTAGAGGGGGTTCCGAACACTGAAGCTTTCTTT
>NA|NA|TRBJ2-1|TRBV7-8
CASSLFGQGGSYNEQFF
TGTGCCAGCAGCTTATTCGGCCAGGGAGGCTCCTACAATGAGCAGTTCTTC
>once|NA|TRBJ2-5|TRBV2
CASRHRDGETQYF
TGTGCCAGCCGACACAGGGATGGAGAGACCCAGTACTTC
>NA|TRBD2|TRBJ2-7|TRBV11-2
CASSLGTSGAYEQYF
TGTGCCAGCAGCTTGGGGACTAGCGGGGCTTACGAGCAGTACTTC
>NA|TRBD1|TRBJ1-1|TRBV28
CASSPDREGRRTEAFF
TGTGCCAGCAGTCCAGACAGGGAGGGGAGGAGGACTGAAGCTTTCTTT
>NA|TRBD2|TRBJ2-5|TRBV28
CASSLDPDLAEQETQYF
TGTGCCAGCAGTTTGGACCCCGATCTAGCGGAGCAAGAGACCCAGTACTTC
>NA|NA|TRBJ2-7|TRBV4-1
CASSEVRDGGYEQYF
TGCGCCAGCAGCGAAGTCCGGGACGGGGGCTACGAGCAGTACTTC
>NA|TRBD1|TRBJ2-5|TRBV5-6
CASCLGQGGQETQYF
TGTGCCAGCTGCCTGGGACAGGGAGGGCAAGAGACCCAGTACTTC
>NA|NA|TRBJ2-7|TRBV19
CASSIGQGYEQYF
TGTGCCAGTAGTATAGGCCAAGGTTACGAGCAGTACTTC
>NA|NA|TRBJ2-1|TRBV4-1
CASSQESITALGNEQFF
TGCGCCAGCAGCCAAGAGTCGATCACTGCCCTCGGCAATGAGCAGTTCTTC
>NA|NA|TRBJ2-7|TRBV16
CASSYRTTSSYEQYF
TGTGCCAGCAGCTACAGGACAACCTCCTCCTACGAGCAGTACTTC
>NA|TRBD2|TRBJ2-2|TRBV6-1
CASSEMGLAGGVNTGELFF
TGTGCCAGCAGTGAAATGGGGCTGGCGGGGGGAGTGAACACCGGGGAGCTGTTTTTT